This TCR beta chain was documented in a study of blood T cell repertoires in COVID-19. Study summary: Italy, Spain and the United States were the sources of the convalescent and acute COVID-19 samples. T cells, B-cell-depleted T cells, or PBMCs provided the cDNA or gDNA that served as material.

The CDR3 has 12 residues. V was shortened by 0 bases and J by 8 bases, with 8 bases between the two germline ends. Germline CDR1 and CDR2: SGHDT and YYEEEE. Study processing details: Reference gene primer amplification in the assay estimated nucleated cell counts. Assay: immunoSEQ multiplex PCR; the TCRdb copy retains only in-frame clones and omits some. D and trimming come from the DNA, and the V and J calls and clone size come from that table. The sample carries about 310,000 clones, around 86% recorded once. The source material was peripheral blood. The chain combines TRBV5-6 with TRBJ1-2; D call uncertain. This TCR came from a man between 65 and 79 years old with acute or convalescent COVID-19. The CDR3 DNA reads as TGTGCCAGCAGCTTGGCGGGAAACGGCTACACCTTC. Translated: CASSLAGNGYTF.